This T cell receptor (beta chain) was found in a study of cytomegalovirus exposure and HLA in healthy donors. The study's findings and limits: An analysis that came later showed most CMV-associated TCR beta chains appearing HLA-restricted.

The PCR ran on 60 Vbeta and 13 Jbeta primers. Method: immunoSEQ multiplex PCR; TCRdb's copy keeps in-frame clones and lacks some. The sample contains 84,000 or so clones, approximately 80% of which appear only once. Germline V gene lookup returns CDR1 MRHNA and CDR2 SNTAGT. There are 16 residues in the CDR3. A word on this clone: Its specificity is not known. The junction departs from the called germline gene at one end, perhaps through a read error.

This TCR came from a man aged 30 to 39 in good health and CMV-seronegative. The chain links TRBV6-4 to TRBJ2-6; possible D gene TRBD2, 6 bases. Sequencing used PBMCs. CDR3 in amino acids: CASSDSGSSGANILTF. CDR3 sequence (DNA): TGTGCCAGCAGTGACTCCGGGAGCTCTGGGGCCAACATCCTGACTTTC.